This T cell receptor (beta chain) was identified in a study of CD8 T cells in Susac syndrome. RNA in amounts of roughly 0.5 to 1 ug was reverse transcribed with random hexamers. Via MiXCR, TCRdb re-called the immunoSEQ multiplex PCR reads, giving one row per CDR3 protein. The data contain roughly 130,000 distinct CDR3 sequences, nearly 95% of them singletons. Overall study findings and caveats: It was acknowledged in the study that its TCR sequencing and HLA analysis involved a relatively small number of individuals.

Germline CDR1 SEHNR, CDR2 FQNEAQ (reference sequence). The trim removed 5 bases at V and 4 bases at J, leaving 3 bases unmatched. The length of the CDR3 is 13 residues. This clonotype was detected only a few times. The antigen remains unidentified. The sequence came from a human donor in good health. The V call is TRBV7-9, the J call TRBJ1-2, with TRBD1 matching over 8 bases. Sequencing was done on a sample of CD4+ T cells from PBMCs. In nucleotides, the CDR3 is TGTGCCAGCAGCCAAACAGGGGGCTATGGCTACACCTTC. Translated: CASSQTGGYGYTF.